One and the same sample provided the 11 T cell receptor beta chains below, sequenced in a study of blood T cell repertoires in COVID-19. The assay was immunoSEQ multiplex PCR, and TCRdb's table has in-frame clones only and misses some. The sample shows under 400,000 clones, roughly 86% of them seen only once. The specimen was PBMCs or T cells enriched from blood (not recorded which). These receptors were taken from a man in his forties in a cohort exposed to, infected with or recovered from COVID-19 (not recorded which).

The CDR3 region is CASSRDTDSYEQYF. In nucleotides, the CDR3 is TGTGCCAGCAGCCGGGACACCGACTCCTACGAGCAGTACTTC. The chain links TRBV28 to TRBJ2-7, with D maybe TRBD1 (6 bases). The CDR3 contains 14 residues. Germline loops: CDR1 MDHEN, CDR2 SYDVKM. Trimming removed 6 bases from V and 0 bases from J, with 12 bases in between.

CDR3 sequence: CASSLRTSGRSEQFF. The CDR3 DNA sequence: TGTGCCAGCAGCCTACGGACTAGCGGGAGGAGTGAGCAGTTCTTC. The chain combines TRBV9 with TRBJ2-1; the match to TRBD2 covers 14 bases. The V segment lost 4 bases and the J segment 9 bases; nucleotides outside the gene matches: 6. The CDR3 length is 15 residues. The germline V gene encodes CDR1 SGDLS and CDR2 YYNGEE.

DNA for the CDR3: TGTGCCAGCAGTTCAGGGGGGACGGGGGCCAACGTCCTGACTTTC. Protein: CASSSGGTGANVLTF. J is TRBJ2-6 and V is TRBV6-5, with D tentatively TRBD1 (7 bases). The germline V gene encodes CDR1 MNHEY and CDR2 SVGAGI. V was shortened by 4 bases and J by 4 bases, with 11 bases between the two germline ends. This CDR3 region has 15 residues.

This clone was seen just once. The CDR3 loop is CASSTHTGELFF. The CDR3 DNA reads TGTGCCAGCAGCACACACACCGGGGAGCTGTTTTTT. V gene TRBV5-5 combines with J gene TRBJ2-2; D ambiguous. Germline CDR1 SGHKS, CDR2 YYEKEE (reference sequence). The CDR3 is 12 residues long. V lost 4 bases and J lost 3, with 4 bases in between.

The CDR3 DNA reads TGTGCCAGCAGCTTGGCGGGACTAGCGGTTAGCTCCTACAATGAGCAGTTCTTC. Translation gives CASSLAGLAVSSYNEQFF. This chain links TRBV5-5 with TRBJ2-1; 11 nucleotides line up with TRBD2. Germline V gives CDR1 SGHKS, CDR2 YYEKEE (reference sequence). V gave up 0 bases and J gave up 0 bases; unmatched junction bases: 5. The CDR3 runs 18 residues.

The chain recombines TRBV2 with TRBJ1-4; perhaps TRBD1 as D (6 bases). The CDR3 spans 14 residues. The V end was cut by 6 bases, the J end by 7 bases, with 15 bases between. Germline assignment: CDR1 SNHLY and CDR2 FYNNEI. CDR3 sequence reads: CASREQGLSEKLFF. The CDR3 bases are TGTGCCAGCAGGGAACAGGGCTTAAGTGAAAAACTGTTTTTT.

The chain joins TRBV30 to TRBJ2-7; TRBD1 aligns across 8 bases. Germline V gene sequence: CDR1 GTSNPN, CDR2 SVGIG (reference sequence). V dropped 3 bases and J dropped 4; count of bases not matched to a gene: 5. The CDR3 consists of 13 residues. The CDR3 bases are TGTGCCTGGAGGGACAGGGTAGGGTACGAGCAGTACTTC. Protein: CAWRDRVGYEQYF.

The chain couples TRBV5-1 to TRBJ2-7; a possible D gene is TRBD1 (6 bases). V was clipped by 4 bases and J by 2 bases, with 13 bases between them. Per the germline V gene, CDR1 is SGHRS and CDR2 is YFSETQ. The CDR3 covers 14 residues. CDR3: CASSGTGWTYEQYF. For the CDR3, the DNA is TGCGCCAGCAGCGGTACAGGGTGGACCTACGAGCAGTACTTC.

In its sample, this clone was seen once. The V gene is TRBV2, the J gene TRBJ2-1; perhaps TRBD1 as D (6 bases). CDR3 length: 13 amino acids. Per germline, CDR1 SNHLY and CDR2 FYNNEI. Trimming shortened V by 6 bases and J by 9 bases, and 15 bases separated the two germline ends. In nucleotides, the CDR3 is TGTGCCAGCAGGATAACAGGGTTAGGTGAGCAGTTCTTC. This encodes CASRITGLGEQFF.

This rearrangement joins TRBV7-2 to TRBJ1-5; D gene uncertain. Between the trimmed V and J ends, which lost 5 bases and 2 bases, there was a span of 7 bases. Germline CDR1 SGHTA, CDR2 FQGNSA. CDR3 length equals 13 residues. CDR3 sequence: CASSPQGNQPQHF. The CDR3 DNA is TGTGCCAGCAGCCCTCAGGGCAATCAGCCCCAGCATTTT.

The chain employs TRBV10-3 and TRBJ2-3; 8 nucleotides align to TRBD1. The germline CDR1 and CDR2 sequences are ENHRY and SYGVKD. J gave up 5 bases and V 4 bases, and 11 bases lay outside the gene matches. The CDR3 consists of 16 residues. The DNA of the CDR3 is TGTGCCATCAGTGGGTCAGGGGGCGCTTCGGGAGATACGCAGTATTTT. Amino acid sequence: CAISGSGGASGDTQYF.